This T cell receptor (beta chain) emerged from a study of cytomegalovirus exposure and HLA in healthy donors. Study-wide results and limits: Rare sequences made up most TCRs, while some public TCRs were found in many donors. A list of 164 TCR beta chains associated with cytomegalovirus was given. CMV antigen specificity of a few CMV-associated chains was confirmed in vitro.

The CDR3 is 15 residues long. CDR1 SEHNR and CDR2 FQNEAQ come from the germline V gene (reference sequence). Trimming left V 1 base short and J 4 bases short, with 11 bases between. The assay was immunoSEQ multiplex PCR, and TCRdb's table has in-frame clones only and misses some. The repertoire includes approximately 160,000 clones, roughly 96% of them detected once, and about 0.89% sits in the top ten. In regard to this clone: Its target is not known.

The donors were in the approximately 120-subject validation cohort; that cohort was separate from the roughly 700-subject first cohort. The sequencing sample was made of PBMCs. The chain links TRBV7-9 to TRBJ2-1; no clear D gene. This TCR derives from a woman aged 18-29 years in good health and CMV-seronegative. CDR3 sequence: CASSLGSSVYNEQFF. In DNA, the CDR3 is TGTGCCAGCAGCTTAGGATCGTCAGTTTACAATGAGCAGTTCTTC.